Below, 18 T cell receptor beta chains from the same sample are listed, as sequenced in a study of OX40 agonist ivuxolimab in advanced cancers. The method was immunoSEQ multiplex PCR; TCRdb's version includes in-frame clones alone and lacks a portion of them. This table holds some 64,000 clones, about 90% found once. The material sequenced was CD4+ or CD8+ T cells sorted from blood, taken in a trial of the OX40 agonist ivuxolimab. The source of these receptors is an adult with an advanced solid tumor such as melanoma, head and neck, liver or kidney cancer.

The chain links TRBV27 to TRBJ1-5, with D possibly being TRBD1 (5 bases). Germline CDR1 reads MNHEY; CDR2 reads SMNVEV (reference sequence). V was pared by 6 bases and J by 7 bases, with 10 bases between. The CDR3 is made up of 12 amino acids. The CDR3 region is CASRAGNQPQHF. CDR3 DNA: TGTGCCAGCAGGGCAGGGAACCAGCCCCAGCATTTT.

This clone was seen just once. V gene TRBV28 combines with J gene TRBJ1-6; 9 bases align to TRBD1. The germline CDR1 and CDR2 sequences are MDHEN and SYDVKM. The CDR3 is 13 amino acids. V lost 4 bases, J lost 10 bases, and 2 bases stayed unmatched. The DNA for the CDR3 is TGTGCCAGCAGTTGGACAGGGGTCTCACCCCTCCACTTT. Its translation: CASSWTGVSPLHF.

This chain joins TRBV28 and TRBJ1-2; tentatively, D is TRBD1 (5 bases). Per germline, CDR1 MDHEN and CDR2 SYDVKM. The germline V and J ends were trimmed by 7 bases and 3 bases, with 18 bases remaining between them. The CDR3 totals 15 residues. CDR3 sequence: CASTMTGVSYYGYTF. CDR3 nucleotide sequence: TGTGCCAGCACCATGACGGGGGTTTCCTACTATGGCTACACCTTC.

This clone was seen only once. The genes are TRBV5-1 and TRBJ2-5, with 7 bases fitting TRBD2. The CDR3 totals 16 residues. The V segment lost 5 bases and the J segment 2 bases; nucleotides outside the gene matches: 12. CDR1 is SGHRS, CDR2 YFSETQ, per germline. The CDR3 nucleotides are TGCGCCAGCAGGGTGGAGCGGGGCAATATACAAGAGACCCAGTACTTC. It specifies CASRVERGNIQETQYF.

Here the CDR3 DNA reads TGTGCCAGCAGCTCGTCTAGCACAGATACGCAGTATTTT. Translating it yields CASSSSSTDTQYF. The chain uses TRBV5-6 and TRBJ2-3, with D uncertain. Germline V lookup: CDR1 SGHDT, CDR2 YYEEEE. Trimming stripped 3 bases from V and 0 bases from J, with 5 bases between. The CDR3 contains 13 residues.

This rearrangement joins TRBV15 to TRBJ1-5; no reliable D call. V was trimmed by 0 bases and J by 7 bases, leaving 10 bases between them. The CDR3 length is 14 residues. Per the germline V gene, CDR1 is LNHNV and CDR2 is YYDKDF (reference sequence). The DNA of the CDR3 is TGTGCCACCAGCAGAGATAGGGAGGGACAGCCCCAGCATTTT. This translates into CATSRDREGQPQHF. The variable domain in full, completed from reference TRBV15 and TRBJ1-5, reads DAMVIQNPRYQVTQFGKPVTLSCSQTLNHNVMYWYQQKSSQAPKLLFHYYDKDFNNEADTPDNFQSRRPNTSFCFLDIRSPGLGDTAMYLCATSRDREGQPQHFGDGTRLSIL.

The chain carries TRBV14 and TRBJ1-1, with D hard to call. The CDR3 is 14 residues long. V lost 4 bases and J 1 base, leaving 10 bases between the germline ends. CDR1 SGHDN and CDR2 FVKESK come from the germline V gene. CDR3 sequence reads: CASSRGRRNTEAFF. In DNA form, the CDR3 reads TGTGCCAGCAGCCGAGGTAGACGGAACACTGAAGCTTTCTTT.

This rearrangement joins TRBV6-1 to TRBJ2-3; 8 bases match TRBD2. J was trimmed by 3 bases and V by 6 bases; bases with no gene match: 8. The CDR3 is 15 residues long. Germline-derived CDR1 and CDR2 are MNHNS and SASEGT. Here the CDR3 reads CASRIAGRATDTQYF. DNA for the CDR3: TGTGCCAGCAGGATAGCGGGAAGAGCAACAGATACGCAGTATTTT.

The rearrangement uses TRBV11-3 and TRBJ2-2, with D hard to call. Germline V gene sequence: CDR1 SGHNT, CDR2 YENEEA. The CDR3 is made up of 12 amino acids. The ends were cut back, 1 base at V and 7 bases at J, with 4 bases in the middle. CDR3 loop: CASSLAGGELFF. For the CDR3, the DNA is TGTGCCAGCAGCTTAGCGGGCGGGGAGCTGTTTTTT.

The chain joins TRBV9 to TRBJ2-6; the D gene is possibly TRBD2 (5 bases). Germline V CDR1 and CDR2: SGDLS, YYNGEE. This CDR3 spans 15 amino acids. The V end lost 0 bases, the J end lost 1 base, and 5 bases lay between the germline ends. In DNA form, the CDR3 reads TGTGCCAGCAGCGTAGCGGGATCTGGGGCCAACGTCCTGACTTTC. This sequence encodes CASSVAGSGANVLTF.

The rearrangement links TRBV28 to TRBJ1-6; D call uncertain. CDR1 and CDR2 (germline): MDHEN, SYDVKM. The germline V and J ends were trimmed by 9 bases and 1 base, with 13 bases remaining between them. The CDR3 is 15 amino acids. The CDR3 DNA is TGTGCCAGTTCGATGGGAAATTCCTATAATTCACCCCTCCACTTT. Encoded protein: CASSMGNSYNSPLHF.

CDR3 DNA sequence: TGTGCCTGGAGTCGGACAGGGCTCTATTCACCCCTCCACTTT. Amino acid sequence: CAWSRTGLYSPLHF. The chain is built from TRBV30 and TRBJ1-6, with 8 positions matching TRBD1. CDR3 length equals 14 residues. CDR1 GTSNPN and CDR2 SVGIG come from the germline V gene (reference sequence). V was pared by 2 bases and J by 8 bases, with 5 bases of the junction left unmatched.

This clone was seen only a few times. The rearrangement joins TRBV6-5 to TRBJ1-2; D is unclear. CDR1 MNHEY and CDR2 SVGAGI come from the germline V gene. The CDR3 runs 11 residues. Between the trimmed V and J ends, which lost 1 base and 8 bases, there was a span of 5 bases. This chain's CDR3 is CASSYFIGYTF. The CDR3 DNA follows: TGTGCCAGCAGTTACTTTATCGGCTACACCTTC.

As to this clone: The same CDR3 can be traced to other DNA sequences in this sample. This rearrangement joins TRBV28 to TRBJ1-6; perhaps TRBD1 as D (6 bases). This CDR3 is built from 15 residues. Trimming removed 5 bases at V and 9 bases at J, with 17 bases between. Looked up from germline, CDR1 is MDHEN and CDR2 is SYDVKM. CDR3 sequence reads: CASSTGGRGGSPLHF. CDR3 in DNA: TGTGCCAGCAGTACGGGGGGCAGGGGTGGTTCACCCCTCCACTTT.

The chain has TRBV6-6 and TRBJ2-1; D may be TRBD1 (6 bases). This CDR3 is 15 amino acids long. In germline, CDR1 is MNHNY, CDR2 SVGAGI (reference sequence). Trimming took off 6 bases at V and 5 bases at J, with 17 bases between the two ends. DNA for the CDR3: TGTGCCAGCAGGCCCGGGACAACATTACACAATGAGCAGTTCTTC. Protein: CASRPGTTLHNEQFF.

The chain employs TRBV19 and TRBJ2-1, with D unresolved. Germline lookup yields CDR1 LNHDA and CDR2 SQIVND (reference sequence). The CDR3 runs to 12 residues. Trimming shortened V by 1 base and J by 6 bases, and 4 bases separated the two germline ends. The CDR3 DNA is TGTGCCAGTAGTATAGTGGCCAATGAGCAGTTCTTC. It encodes CASSIVANEQFF.

The chain recombines TRBV4-1 with TRBJ2-3; the D is unclear. CDR3 size: 14 residues. The germline V and J ends were trimmed by 0 bases and 5 bases, with 9 bases remaining between them. Germline V gene lookup returns CDR1 MGHRA and CDR2 YSYEKL. CDR3 residues: CASSQDNGKDTQYF. Written as DNA, the CDR3 is TGCGCCAGCAGCCAAGATAATGGGAAAGATACGCAGTATTTT.

The V gene is TRBV27, the J gene TRBJ1-6; 8 nucleotides line up with TRBD1. Germline CDR1 is MNHEY and CDR2 is SMNVEV (reference sequence). Trimming cost V 5 bases and J 6 bases; bases outside gene matches: 6. The CDR3 is 15 residues long. Written as DNA, the CDR3 is TGTGCCAGCAGTCCTGGACAGGGAAGTAATTCACCCCTCCACTTT. Encoded protein: CASSPGQGSNSPLHF.